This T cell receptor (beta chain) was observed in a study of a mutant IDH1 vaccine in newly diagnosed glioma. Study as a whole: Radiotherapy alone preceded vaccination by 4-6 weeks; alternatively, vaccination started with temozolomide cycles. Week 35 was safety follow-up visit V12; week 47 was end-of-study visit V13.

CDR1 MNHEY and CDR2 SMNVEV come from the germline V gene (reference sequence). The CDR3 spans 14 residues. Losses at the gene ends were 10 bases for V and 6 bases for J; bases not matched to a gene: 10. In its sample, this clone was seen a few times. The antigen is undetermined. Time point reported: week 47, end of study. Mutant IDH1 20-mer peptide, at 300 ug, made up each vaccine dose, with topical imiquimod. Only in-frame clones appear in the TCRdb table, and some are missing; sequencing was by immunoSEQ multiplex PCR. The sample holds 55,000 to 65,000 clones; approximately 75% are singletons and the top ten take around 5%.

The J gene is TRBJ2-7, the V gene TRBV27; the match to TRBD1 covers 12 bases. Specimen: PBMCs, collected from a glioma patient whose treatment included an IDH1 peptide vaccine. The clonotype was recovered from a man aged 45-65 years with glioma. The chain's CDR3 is CATSWDRGLREQYF. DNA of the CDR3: TGTGCCACCTCTTGGGACAGGGGGCTTCGCGAGCAGTACTTC.